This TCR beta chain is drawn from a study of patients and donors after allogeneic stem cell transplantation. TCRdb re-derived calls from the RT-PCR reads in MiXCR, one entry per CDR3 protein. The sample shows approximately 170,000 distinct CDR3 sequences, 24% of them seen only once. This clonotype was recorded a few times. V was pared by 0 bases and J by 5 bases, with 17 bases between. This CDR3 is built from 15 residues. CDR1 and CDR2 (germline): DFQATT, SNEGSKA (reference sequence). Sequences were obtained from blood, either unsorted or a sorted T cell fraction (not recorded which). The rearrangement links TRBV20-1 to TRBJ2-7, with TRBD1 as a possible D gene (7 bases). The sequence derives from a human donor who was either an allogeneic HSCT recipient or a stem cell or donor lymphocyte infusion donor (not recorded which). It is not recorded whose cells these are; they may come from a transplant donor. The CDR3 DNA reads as TGCAGTGCTAGAGATTACCGCAGGGGGGAACACGAGCAGTACTTC. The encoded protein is CSARDYRRGEHEQYF.